This record concerns one T cell receptor beta chain sequence. Its matching antigen is unknown. These data belong to a study of blood T cells in healthy people across ages. Regarding the study as a whole: Measured against age, TCR beta diversity per million T cells decreased in a roughly linear manner.

The CDR3 runs to 11 residues. The ends were cut back, 6 bases at V and 9 bases at J, with 12 bases in the middle. The V gene's germline CDR1 is SQVTM and CDR2 ANQGSEA. Alongside a J-beta primer mix, a sample-barcoded 5' primer served in a second PCR lasting about 7 to 12 cycles. MiXCR, applied by TCRdb to the 5' RACE reads, yields one record per CDR3 protein. The repertoire has about 730,000 distinct CDR3 sequences, about 40% of them found once; the top ten carry more than 20%. This TCR was recovered from a woman aged 55-70 years in good health. The chain uses TRBV29-1 and TRBJ2-1; no clear D. Sequencing was performed on blood. This chain's CDR3 is CSVVVTSEQFF. The CDR3 coding sequence is TGCAGCGTGGTAGTTACTTCTGAGCAGTTCTTC.